These 10 T cell receptor beta chains share one sample of origin, sequenced in a study of OX40 agonist ivuxolimab in advanced cancers. This table comes from immunoSEQ multiplex PCR, and its TCRdb copy is limited to in-frame clones, with some not included. The sample carries 130,000 or so clones, around nine tenths recorded once. The specimen was CD4+ or CD8+ T cells sorted from blood, collected in a trial of the OX40 agonist ivuxolimab. Source of these receptors: an adult with an advanced solid tumor such as melanoma, head and neck, liver or kidney cancer.

V is TRBV12-5 and J is TRBJ2-3; 7 positions agree with TRBD2. CDR1 and CDR2 (germline): LGHNT, FRNRAP. The CDR3 sequence is 17 residues long. The V and J ends lost 5 bases and 1 base, in that order; junction bases with no gene match: 12. Here the CDR3 reads CASGKATSAIRTDTQYF. The CDR3 DNA sequence: TGTGCTAGTGGTAAAGCTACTAGCGCCATCCGCACAGATACGCAGTATTTT.

The chain links TRBV19 to TRBJ2-6; tentatively, D is TRBD1 (6 bases). The V gene lost 5 bases and the J gene lost 6 bases, with 26 bases spanning the gap. The germline V gene encodes CDR1 LNHDA and CDR2 SQIVND (reference sequence). CDR3 length: 19 residues. The CDR3 protein is CASSLSGAGSRNQANVLTF. CDR3 nucleotide sequence: TGTGCCAGTAGTCTCTCAGGGGCTGGCTCAAGAAATCAGGCCAACGTCCTGACTTTC.

In its sample, this clone was seen once. The chain joins TRBV5-8 to TRBJ1-2; maybe TRBD1 (5 bases). With 4 bases removed from V and 8 bases from J, the gap between germline ends came to 18 bases. This CDR3 comprises 14 residues. The germline V gene encodes CDR1 SGHTS and CDR2 YDEGEE. The CDR3 region is CASSQIHPGAGYTF. CDR3 DNA sequence: TGTGCCAGCAGCCAGATCCACCCCGGGGCCGGCTACACCTTC. The complete variable domain, with remaining parts taken from reference TRBV5-8 and TRBJ1-2, reads EAGVTQSPTHLIKTRGQQATLRCSPISGHTSVYWYQQALGLGLQFLLWYDEGEERNRGNFPPRFSGRQFPNYSSELNVNALELEDSALYLCASSQIHPGAGYTFGSGTRLTVV.

The chain combines TRBV28 with TRBJ2-7, with a possible D match to TRBD2 (6 bases). Germline V gene lookup returns CDR1 MDHEN and CDR2 SYDVKM. The CDR3 is made up of 14 amino acids. Trimming shortened V by 7 bases and J by 4 bases, and 17 bases separated the two germline ends. CDR3 coding DNA: TGTGCCAGCACTGCGGGGCCCTCTCATTACGAGCAGTACTTC. This gives the protein CASTAGPSHYEQYF.

The V call is TRBV5-1, the J call TRBJ1-1; no reliable D call. From germline, CDR1 is SGHRS and CDR2 YFSETQ. This CDR3 has 18 amino acids. V lost 4 bases, J lost 3 bases, and 25 bases lay in between. In DNA, the CDR3 is TGCGCCAGCAGCCTGGTTCGGGCAGGACTAGCCGAAGACACTGAAGCTTTCTTT. This codes for CASSLVRAGLAEDTEAFF.

The chain links TRBV28 to TRBJ1-2; a weak D match, TRBD1 (6 bases). Germline CDR1 is MDHEN and CDR2 is SYDVKM. With 2 bases removed from V and 8 bases from J, the gap between germline ends came to 21 bases. This CDR3 is 16 amino acids long. The CDR3 here is CASSLQGITMGNGYTF. The CDR3 DNA reads TGTGCCAGCAGTTTACAGGGGATAACTATGGGGAACGGCTACACCTTC.

The chain joins TRBV1 to TRBJ2-7; the tabulated D call, TRBD2, remains unverified against the DNA. TRBV1 constitutes a pseudogene. The CDR3 has 16 residues. The CDR3 loop reads CTSSQERAWTPYEQYF. The DNA for the CDR3 is TGCACCAGCAGCCAAGAGCGAGCTTGGACTCCCTACGAGCAGTACTTC.

The V call is TRBV25-1, the J call TRBJ2-1; 10 nucleotides match TRBD2. V was pared by 8 bases and J by 2 bases, with 6 bases of the junction left unmatched. The CDR3 has 15 residues. From germline, CDR1 is MGHDK and CDR2 SYGVNS. The CDR3 spells CASGGLANAYNEQFF. Here the CDR3 DNA reads TGTGCCAGCGGGGGACTAGCGAATGCCTACAATGAGCAGTTCTTC.

The chain uses TRBV7-3 and TRBJ2-2, with D possibly being TRBD1 or TRBD2 (5 bases each). The CDR3 sequence is 13 residues long. Per the germline V gene, CDR1 is SGHTA and CDR2 is FQGTGA. Trimming cost V 3 bases and J 6 bases, with 8 bases left between them. CDR3 amino acids: CASSFRESGELFF. In DNA form, the CDR3 reads TGTGCCAGCAGCTTCAGGGAGTCCGGGGAGCTGTTTTTT. The full variable domain, in which reference TRBV7-3 and TRBJ2-2 provide the parts outside the CDR3, is GAGVSQTPSNKVTEKGKYVELRCDPISGHTALYWYRQSLGQGPEFLIYFQGTGAADDSGLPNDRFFAVRPEGSVSTLKIQRTERGDSAVYLCASSFRESGELFFGEGSRLTVL.

The rearrangement links TRBV28 to TRBJ2-2; D not certain. From germline, CDR1 is MDHEN and CDR2 SYDVKM. The CDR3 has 16 residues. V lost 8 bases and J 5 bases, leaving 21 bases between the germline ends. CDR3 coding DNA: TGTGCCAGCGGGCGTTACAAGGACGGTGCGACCGGGGAGCTGTTTTTT. This translates into CASGRYKDGATGELFF.